This T cell receptor (beta chain) is from a study of blood T cell repertoires in COVID-19. The wider study: Sites in the United States, Italy and Spain provided acute and convalescent COVID-19 samples.

Germline values: CDR1 SGHRS, CDR2 YFSETQ. This CDR3 comprises 16 residues. The J segment lost 2 bases and the V segment lost 2 bases, leaving 6 bases of the junction unmatched. Measured with immunoSEQ multiplex PCR; TCRdb has only the in-frame clones, and not every one. The data hold 240,000 or so clones, with 70% to 85% observed a single time. This sequence was found in a woman older than 75 with acute or convalescent COVID-19. What was sequenced was peripheral blood. This chain uses TRBV5-1 with TRBJ2-3; 9 bases map to TRBD1. The CDR3 reads CASSLLGQGYTDTQYF. The CDR3 nucleotides are TGCGCCAGCAGCTTATTAGGACAGGGGTACACAGATACGCAGTATTTT.